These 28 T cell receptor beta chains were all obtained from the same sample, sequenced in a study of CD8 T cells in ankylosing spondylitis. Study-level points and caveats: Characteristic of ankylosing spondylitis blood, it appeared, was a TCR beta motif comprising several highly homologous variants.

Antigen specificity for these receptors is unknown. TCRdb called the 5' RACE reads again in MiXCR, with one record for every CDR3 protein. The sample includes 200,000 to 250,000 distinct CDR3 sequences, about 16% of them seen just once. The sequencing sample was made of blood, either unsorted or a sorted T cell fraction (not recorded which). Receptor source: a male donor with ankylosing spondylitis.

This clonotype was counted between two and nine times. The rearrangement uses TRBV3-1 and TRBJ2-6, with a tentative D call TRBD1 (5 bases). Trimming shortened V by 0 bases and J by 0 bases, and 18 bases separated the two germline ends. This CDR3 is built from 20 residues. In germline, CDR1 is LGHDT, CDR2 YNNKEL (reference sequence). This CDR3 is CASSQDWVQGGSSGANVLTF. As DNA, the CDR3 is TGTGCCAGCAGCCAAGATTGGGTCCAGGGTGGCAGCTCTGGGGCCAACGTCCTGACTTTC.

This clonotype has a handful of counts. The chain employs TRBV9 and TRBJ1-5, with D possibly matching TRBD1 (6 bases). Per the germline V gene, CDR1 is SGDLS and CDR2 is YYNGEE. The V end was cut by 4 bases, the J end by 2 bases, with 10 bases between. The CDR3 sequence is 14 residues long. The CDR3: CASSSGVRNQPQHF. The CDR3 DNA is TGTGCCAGCAGCTCAGGGGTACGCAATCAGCCCCAGCATTTT.

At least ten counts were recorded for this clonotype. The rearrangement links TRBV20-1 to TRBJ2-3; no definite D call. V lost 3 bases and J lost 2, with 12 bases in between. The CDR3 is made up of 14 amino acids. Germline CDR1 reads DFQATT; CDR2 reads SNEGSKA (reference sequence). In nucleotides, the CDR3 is TGCAGTGCTAGGGACCCGTATTACACAGATACGCAGTATTTT. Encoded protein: CSARDPYYTDTQYF.

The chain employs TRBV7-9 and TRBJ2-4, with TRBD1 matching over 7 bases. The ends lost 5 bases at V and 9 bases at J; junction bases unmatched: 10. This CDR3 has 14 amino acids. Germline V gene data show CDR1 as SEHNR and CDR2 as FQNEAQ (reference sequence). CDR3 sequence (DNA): TGTGCCAGCAGCCCCCGGACAGGAGATGTCATTCAGTACTTC. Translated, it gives CASSPRTGDVIQYF.

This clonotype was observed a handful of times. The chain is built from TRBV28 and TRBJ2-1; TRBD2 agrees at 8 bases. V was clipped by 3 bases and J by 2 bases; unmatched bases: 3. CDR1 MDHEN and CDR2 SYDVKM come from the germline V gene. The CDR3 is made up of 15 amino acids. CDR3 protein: CASSLGTRPYNEQFF. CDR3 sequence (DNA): TGTGCCAGCAGTTTGGGGACTAGACCCTACAATGAGCAGTTCTTC.

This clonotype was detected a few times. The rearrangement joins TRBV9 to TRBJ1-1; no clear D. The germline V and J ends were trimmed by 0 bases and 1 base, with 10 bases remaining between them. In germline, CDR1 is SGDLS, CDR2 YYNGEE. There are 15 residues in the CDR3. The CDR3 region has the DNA TGTGCCAGCAGCGTAGGCGCAGTTCCGAACACTGAAGCTTTCTTT. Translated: CASSVGAVPNTEAFF. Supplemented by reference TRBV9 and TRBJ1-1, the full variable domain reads DSGVTQTPKHLITATGQRVTLRCSPRSGDLSVYWYQQSLDQGLQFLIQYYNGEERAKGNILERFSAQQFPDLHSELNLSSLELGDSALYFCASSVGAVPNTEAFFGQGTRLTVV.

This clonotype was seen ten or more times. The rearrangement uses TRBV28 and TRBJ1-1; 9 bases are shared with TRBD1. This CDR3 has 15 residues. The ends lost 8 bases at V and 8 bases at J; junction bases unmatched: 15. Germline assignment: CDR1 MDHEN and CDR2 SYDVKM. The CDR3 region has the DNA TGTGCCAGCGGCTTGGGACAGGGTTATTTACTGGAAGCTTTCTTT. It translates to CASGLGQGYLLEAFF.

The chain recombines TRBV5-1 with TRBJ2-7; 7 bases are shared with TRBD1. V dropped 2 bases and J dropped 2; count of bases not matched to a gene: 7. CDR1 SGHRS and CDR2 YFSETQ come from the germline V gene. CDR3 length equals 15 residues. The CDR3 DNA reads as TGCGCCAGCAGCTTCGACAGGGCACCGACCTACGAGCAGTACTTC. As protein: CASSFDRAPTYEQYF.

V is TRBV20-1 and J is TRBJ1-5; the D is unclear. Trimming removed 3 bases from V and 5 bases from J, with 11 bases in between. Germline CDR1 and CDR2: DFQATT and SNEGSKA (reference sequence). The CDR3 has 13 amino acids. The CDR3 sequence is CSASWGEDQPQHF. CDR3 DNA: TGCAGTGCTAGTTGGGGAGAAGATCAGCCCCAGCATTTT.

The CDR3 DNA reads TGCGCCAGCAGCTGGGACAGGAACACAGATACGCAGTATTTT. Translating gives CASSWDRNTDTQYF. J is TRBJ2-3 and V is TRBV4-1, with 8 bases identical to TRBD1. With 5 bases clipped from V and 2 bases from J, the junction kept 3 bases outside the gene matches. Germline lookup yields CDR1 MGHRA and CDR2 YSYEKL. This CDR3 has 14 amino acids.

CDR3 coding DNA: TGTGCCAGCAGAACAGGGGGTGCAGATACGCAGTATTTT. Its protein is CASRTGGADTQYF. The rearrangement joins TRBV27 to TRBJ2-3, with 8 nucleotides matching TRBD1. Germline V lookup: CDR1 MNHEY, CDR2 SMNVEV (reference sequence). With 6 bases clipped from V and 4 bases from J, the junction kept 3 bases outside the gene matches. The CDR3 runs to 13 residues.

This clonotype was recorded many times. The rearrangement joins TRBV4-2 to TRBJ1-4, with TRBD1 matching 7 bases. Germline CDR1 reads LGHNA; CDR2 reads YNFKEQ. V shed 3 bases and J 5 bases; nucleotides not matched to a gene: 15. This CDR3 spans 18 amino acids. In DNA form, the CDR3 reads TGTGCCAGCAGCCACCCGACAGGGTTTGCCTCCGGGAATGAAAAACTGTTTTTT. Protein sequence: CASSHPTGFASGNEKLFF.

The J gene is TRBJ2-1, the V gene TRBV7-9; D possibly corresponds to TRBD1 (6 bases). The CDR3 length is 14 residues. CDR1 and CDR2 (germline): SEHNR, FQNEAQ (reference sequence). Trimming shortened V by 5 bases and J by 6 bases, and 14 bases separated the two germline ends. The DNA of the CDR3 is TGTGCCAGCAGCCCGAGAGGGGGTTTCAATGAGCAGTTCTTC. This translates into CASSPRGGFNEQFF. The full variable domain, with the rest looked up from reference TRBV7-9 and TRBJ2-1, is DTGVSQNPRHKITKRGQNVTFRCDPISEHNRLYWYRQTLGQGPEFLTYFQNEAQLEKSRLLSDRFSAERPKGSFSTLEIQRTEQGDSAMYLCASSPRGGFNEQFFGPGTRLTVL.

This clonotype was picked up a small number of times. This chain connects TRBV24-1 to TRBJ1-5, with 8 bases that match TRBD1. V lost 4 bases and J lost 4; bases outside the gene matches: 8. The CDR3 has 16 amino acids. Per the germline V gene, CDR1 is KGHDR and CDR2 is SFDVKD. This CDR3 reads CATSDSGQGTNQPQHF. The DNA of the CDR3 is TGTGCCACCAGTGACTCCGGACAGGGTACTAATCAGCCCCAGCATTTT.

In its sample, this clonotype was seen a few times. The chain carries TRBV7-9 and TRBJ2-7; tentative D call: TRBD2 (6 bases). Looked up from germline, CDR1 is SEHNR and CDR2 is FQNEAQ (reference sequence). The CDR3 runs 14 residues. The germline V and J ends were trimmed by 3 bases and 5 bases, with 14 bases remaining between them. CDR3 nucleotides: TGTGCCAGCAGCTTCGGGGGAGCAGGCCACGAGCAGTACTTC. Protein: CASSFGGAGHEQYF.

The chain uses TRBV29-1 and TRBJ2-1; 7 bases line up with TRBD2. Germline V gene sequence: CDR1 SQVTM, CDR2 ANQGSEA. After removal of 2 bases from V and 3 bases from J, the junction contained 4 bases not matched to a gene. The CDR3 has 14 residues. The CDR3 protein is CSVELADLYNEQFF. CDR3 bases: TGCAGCGTTGAACTAGCGGACCTCTACAATGAGCAGTTCTTC.

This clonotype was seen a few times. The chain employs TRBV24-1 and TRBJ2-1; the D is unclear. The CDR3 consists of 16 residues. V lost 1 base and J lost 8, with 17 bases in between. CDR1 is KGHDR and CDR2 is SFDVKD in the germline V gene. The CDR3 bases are TGTGCCACCAGTGATTTTGGCATTTCGAATGGGGATGAGCAGTTCTTC. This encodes CATSDFGISNGDEQFF.

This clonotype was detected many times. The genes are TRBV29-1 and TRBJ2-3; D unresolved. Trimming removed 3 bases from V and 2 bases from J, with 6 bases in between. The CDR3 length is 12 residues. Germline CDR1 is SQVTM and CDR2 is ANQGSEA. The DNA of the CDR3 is TGCAGCGTTGACAGCTACACAGATACGCAGTATTTT. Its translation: CSVDSYTDTQYF.

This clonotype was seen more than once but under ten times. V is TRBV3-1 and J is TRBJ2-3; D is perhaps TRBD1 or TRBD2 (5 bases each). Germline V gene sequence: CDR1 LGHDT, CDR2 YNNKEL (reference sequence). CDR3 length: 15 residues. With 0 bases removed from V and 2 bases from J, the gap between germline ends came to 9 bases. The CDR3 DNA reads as TGTGCCAGCAGCCAAGATACGGGGCCCACAGATACGCAGTATTTT. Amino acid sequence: CASSQDTGPTDTQYF.

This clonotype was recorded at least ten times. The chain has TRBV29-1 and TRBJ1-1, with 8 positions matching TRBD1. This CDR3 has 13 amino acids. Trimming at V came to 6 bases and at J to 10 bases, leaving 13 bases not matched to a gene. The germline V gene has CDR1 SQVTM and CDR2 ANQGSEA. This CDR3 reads CSVSGQGAQIAFF. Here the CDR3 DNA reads TGCAGCGTCTCCGGGCAGGGGGCGCAGATAGCTTTCTTT.

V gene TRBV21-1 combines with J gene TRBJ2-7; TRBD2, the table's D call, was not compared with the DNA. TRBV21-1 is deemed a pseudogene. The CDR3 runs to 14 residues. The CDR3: CASKGTRYTYEQYF. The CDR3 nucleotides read TGTGCCAGCAAGGGGACTAGGTACACCTACGAGCAGTACTTC.

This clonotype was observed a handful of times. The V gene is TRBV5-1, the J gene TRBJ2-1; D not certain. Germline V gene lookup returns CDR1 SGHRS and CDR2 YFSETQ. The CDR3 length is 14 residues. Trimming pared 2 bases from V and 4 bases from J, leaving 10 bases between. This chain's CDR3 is CASSFHYLYNEQFF. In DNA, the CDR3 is TGCGCCAGCAGCTTTCACTATCTATACAATGAGCAGTTCTTC.

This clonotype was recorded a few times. The CDR3 nucleotides read TGTGCCAGCACCCAGGACAGGGGGCTTATCAATGAGCAGTTCTTC. It encodes CASTQDRGLINEQFF. The V and J genes are TRBV5-6 and TRBJ2-1; the match to TRBD1 covers 11 bases. V trimming: 6 bases; J trimming: 6 bases; junction bases outside the gene matches: 8. The CDR3 spans 15 residues. Germline V gene data show CDR1 as SGHDT and CDR2 as YYEEEE.

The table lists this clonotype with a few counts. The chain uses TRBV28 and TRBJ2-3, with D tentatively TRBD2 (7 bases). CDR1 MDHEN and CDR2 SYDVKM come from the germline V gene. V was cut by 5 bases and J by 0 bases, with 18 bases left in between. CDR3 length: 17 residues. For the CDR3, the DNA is TGTGCCAGCAGTGCGGGGGATATTGGGGGCAGCACAGATACGCAGTATTTT. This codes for CASSAGDIGGSTDTQYF.

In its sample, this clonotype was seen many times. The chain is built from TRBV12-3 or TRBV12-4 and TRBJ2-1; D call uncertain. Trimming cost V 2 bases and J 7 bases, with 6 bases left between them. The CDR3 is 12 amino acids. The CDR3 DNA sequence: TGTGCCAGCAGTTTATGGGCTAATGAGCAGTTCTTC. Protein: CASSLWANEQFF.

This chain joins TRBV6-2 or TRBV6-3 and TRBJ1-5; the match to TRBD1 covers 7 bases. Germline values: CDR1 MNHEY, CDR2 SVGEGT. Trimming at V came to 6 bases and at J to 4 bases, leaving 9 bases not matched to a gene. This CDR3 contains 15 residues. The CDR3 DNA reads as TGTGCCAGCAGCTTTGGCAGGGGGGCGAATCAGCCCCAGCATTTT. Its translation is CASSFGRGANQPQHF.

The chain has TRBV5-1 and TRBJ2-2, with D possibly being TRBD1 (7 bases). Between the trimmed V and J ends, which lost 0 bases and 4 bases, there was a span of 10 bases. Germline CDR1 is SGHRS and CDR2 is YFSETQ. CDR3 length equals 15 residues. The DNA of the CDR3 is TGCGCCAGCAGCTTGGGTCAGGGGGGCACCGGGGAGCTGTTTTTT. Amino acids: CASSLGQGGTGELFF.

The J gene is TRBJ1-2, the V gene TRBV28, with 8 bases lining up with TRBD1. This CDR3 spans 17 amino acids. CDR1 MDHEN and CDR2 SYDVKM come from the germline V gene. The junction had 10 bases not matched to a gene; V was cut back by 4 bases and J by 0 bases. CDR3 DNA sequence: TGTGCCAGCAGTTCGAAGACAGGGGTGGGAGCTAACTATGGCTACACCTTC. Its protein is CASSSKTGVGANYGYTF.